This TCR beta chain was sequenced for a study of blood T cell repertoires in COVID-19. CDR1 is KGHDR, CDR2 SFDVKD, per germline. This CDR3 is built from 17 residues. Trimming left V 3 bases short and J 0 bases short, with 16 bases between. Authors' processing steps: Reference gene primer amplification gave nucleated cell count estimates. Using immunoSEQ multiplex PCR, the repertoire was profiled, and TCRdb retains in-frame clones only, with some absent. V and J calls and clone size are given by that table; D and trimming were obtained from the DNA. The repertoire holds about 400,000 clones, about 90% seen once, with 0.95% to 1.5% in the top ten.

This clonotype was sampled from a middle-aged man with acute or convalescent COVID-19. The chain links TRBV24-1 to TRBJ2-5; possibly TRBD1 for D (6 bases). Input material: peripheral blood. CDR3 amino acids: CATSDSFRTADQETQYF. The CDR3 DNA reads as TGTGCCACCAGTGATAGCTTTAGGACAGCAGACCAAGAGACCCAGTACTTC.